These 4 T cell receptor beta chains were sequenced from one sample in a study of memory CD4+ T cells and cytomegalovirus serostatus (dated by TCRdb to the late 2010s). Preparation of the library involved the immunoSEQ multiplex PCR assay. TCRdb stores this immuneACCESS table with in-frame sequences only. Part of the clones is absent; in the studies checked, under half of the shortfall reflects unresolved V genes, and no reason is known for the rest. Within this sample are over 65,000 clones, with 80% of them counted one time only. Of the sample, around 0.78% falls within the top ten clones. A FACSAria II was used to sort memory CD4+ T cells, defined as single viable CD3+CD4+CD8-CD45RO+ cells. Input material: memory CD4+ T cells from blood. All receptors derive from an adult in good health and CMV-seronegative.

The chain links TRBV12-5 to TRBJ2-6, with a possible D match to TRBD2 (6 bases). The germline CDR1 and CDR2 sequences are LGHNT and FRNRAP. V was pared by 3 bases and J by 0 bases, with 21 bases between. The CDR3 spans 20 residues. CDR3 sequence reads: CASGFRPWGVEFSGANVLTF. The CDR3 DNA reads as TGTGCTAGTGGTTTCCGCCCTTGGGGGGTGGAATTCTCTGGGGCCAACGTCCTGACTTTC.

This clone has ten or more counts. The chain joins TRBV5-1 to TRBJ1-1; D unclear. The V end lost 4 bases, the J end lost 4 bases, and 11 bases lay between the germline ends. The CDR3 runs to 13 residues. CDR1 SGHRS and CDR2 YFSETQ come from the germline V gene. This chain's CDR3 is CASSVGGSTEAFF. CDR3 nucleotides: TGCGCCAGCAGCGTAGGTGGTAGCACTGAAGCTTTCTTT.

This clone has just one count. The chain recombines TRBV7-2 with TRBJ1-1, with D possibly matching TRBD1 (5 bases). This CDR3 has 16 amino acids. V was clipped by 4 bases and J by 0 bases, with 15 bases between them. Germline loops: CDR1 SGHTA, CDR2 FQGNSA. CDR3 region: CASSSGGRGMNTEAFF. CDR3 bases: TGTGCCAGCAGCTCGGGGGGACGGGGGATGAACACTGAAGCTTTCTTT. The variable domain in full, with the rest retrieved from reference TRBV7-2 and TRBJ1-1, is GAGVSQSPSNKVTEKGKDVELRCDPISGHTALYWYRQSLGQGLEFLIYFQGNSAPDKSGLPSDRFSAERTGGSVSTLTIQRTQQEDSAVYLCASSSGGRGMNTEAFFGQGTRLTVV.

The chain uses TRBV5-1 and TRBJ1-6; 8 positions match TRBD1. V lost 4 bases, J lost 8 bases, and 5 bases stayed unmatched. The CDR3 is 14 amino acids. Germline values: CDR1 SGHRS, CDR2 YFSETQ. CDR3 nucleotides: TGCGCCAGCAGCACCGGACAGGGTGATTCACCCCTCCACTTT. It is translated as CASSTGQGDSPLHF.